Presented here are 12 T cell receptor beta chains from one specimen sequenced in a study of CD4 T cell repertoires and nickel. TCRdb analysed the RT-PCR reads with MiXCR anew, one entry per CDR3 protein. This table has several hundred distinct CDR3 sequences, 57% appearing once. The specimen sequenced was CD4+ T cells from blood, not recorded whether cultured. These receptors all stem from a human donor in a nickel allergy study, with or without nickel allergy (not recorded which). It is not recorded whether this sample comes from one donor or several.

This clonotype was counted between two and nine times. The chain uses TRBV7-2 and TRBJ1-5, with D perhaps matching TRBD1 (5 bases). This CDR3 is 13 amino acids long. Germline CDR1 is SGHTA and CDR2 is FQGNSA. The V end lost 3 bases, the J end lost 5 bases, and 8 bases lay between the germline ends. The CDR3 sequence: CASSFRGHQPQHF. Written as DNA, the CDR3 is TGTGCCAGCAGCTTTCGGGGACATCAGCCCCAGCATTTT. Variable domain in full (rest from reference TRBV7-2 and TRBJ1-5): GAGVSQSPSNKVTEKGKDVELRCDPISGHTALYWYRQSLGQGLEFLIYFQGNSAPDKSGLPSDRFSAERTGGSVSTLTIQRTQQEDSAVYLCASSFRGHQPQHFGDGTRLSIL.

This clonotype showed up just a few times. V usage is TRBV20-1 and J usage is TRBJ2-5; D is uncertain. The germline V gene has CDR1 DFQATT and CDR2 SNEGSKA (reference sequence). The ends were cut back, 5 bases at V and 7 bases at J, with 20 bases in the middle. The CDR3 length is 14 residues. The CDR3 nucleotides are TGCAGTGCTCCTAATAGGGTGGAAGGAAGGACCCAGTACTTC. Residues: CSAPNRVEGRTQYF.

This rearrangement joins TRBV12-3 or TRBV12-4 to TRBJ1-1; the D gene is possibly TRBD1 (5 bases). V shed 4 bases and J shed 4 bases, with 16 bases lying between them. This CDR3 contains 15 residues. This CDR3 reads CASSSVWEGPTEAFF. CDR3 coding DNA: TGTGCCAGCAGTTCCGTTTGGGAGGGGCCCACTGAAGCTTTCTTT.

The chain employs TRBV20-1 and TRBJ1-3; possibly TRBD1 for D (6 bases). This CDR3 has 13 residues. Germline CDR1 is DFQATT and CDR2 is SNEGSKA (reference sequence). V was cut by 3 bases and J by 7 bases, with 13 bases left in between. The CDR3 sequence is CSARRGGGNTIYF. CDR3 sequence (DNA): TGCAGTGCTAGGAGGGGGGGCGGCAACACCATATATTTT.

V usage is TRBV7-2 and J usage is TRBJ1-3; tentatively, D is TRBD1 (6 bases). The ends were cut back, 1 base at V and 8 bases at J, with 12 bases in the middle. Germline V gives CDR1 SGHTA, CDR2 FQGNSA. This CDR3 has 14 amino acids. The CDR3 DNA sequence: TGTGCCAGCAGCTTAGAGGGGGGCCGGGACACCATATATTTT. Translating gives CASSLEGGRDTIYF.

The rearrangement joins TRBV30 to TRBJ2-5, with 7 bases lining up with TRBD1. CDR1 GTSNPN and CDR2 SVGIG come from the germline V gene (reference sequence). The length of the CDR3 is 15 residues. Trimming at V came to 1 base and at J to 3 bases, leaving 8 bases not matched to a gene. This chain's CDR3 is CAWSAPGQWKETQYF. The CDR3 nucleotides read TGTGCCTGGAGTGCCCCGGGACAGTGGAAAGAGACCCAGTACTTC. Supplemented by reference TRBV30 and TRBJ2-5, the full variable domain reads SQTIHQWPATLVQPVGSPLSLECTVEGTSNPNLYWYRQAAGRGLQLLFYSVGIGQISSEVPQNLSASRPQDRQFILSSKKLLLSDSGFYLCAWSAPGQWKETQYFGPGTRLLVL.

The gene calls are TRBV5-5 and TRBJ2-1; TRBD2 matches at 9 bases. J lost 9 bases, V lost 0 bases, and 7 bases had no gene match. The CDR3 contains 15 residues. Germline CDR1 SGHKS, CDR2 YYEKEE (reference sequence). DNA of the CDR3: TGTGCCAGCAGCTTGGATAGCGGGAGATTGTTTGAGCAGTTCTTC. Protein sequence: CASSLDSGRLFEQFF.

The CDR3 DNA sequence: TGCAGTGCTTCAAAACCGTTGGGGGGGTCACCCCTCCACTTT. Its translation is CSASKPLGGSPLHF. The chain uses TRBV20-1 and TRBJ1-6; maybe TRBD1 (5 bases). This CDR3 comprises 14 residues. V lost 5 bases, J lost 10 bases, and 18 bases lay in between. Germline values: CDR1 DFQATT, CDR2 SNEGSKA (reference sequence).

This clonotype was counted only a few times. The V gene is TRBV2, the J gene TRBJ1-2; D gene ambiguous. V lost 1 base to trimming and J lost 3 bases, with 6 bases between them. This CDR3 comprises 13 residues. Germline V lookup: CDR1 SNHLY, CDR2 FYNNEI. This chain's CDR3 is CASSEEQHYGYTF. The CDR3 nucleotides are TGTGCCAGCAGTGAAGAACAGCACTATGGCTACACCTTC.

The chain employs TRBV11-2 and TRBJ1-6; maybe TRBD1 (6 bases). Trimming pared 8 bases from V and 8 bases from J, leaving 16 bases between. This CDR3 has 14 amino acids. Germline assignment: CDR1 SGHAT and CDR2 FQNNGV. The CDR3 protein is CASGGPWTDSPLHF. The CDR3 region has the DNA TGTGCCAGCGGAGGACCTTGGACAGATTCACCCCTCCACTTT.

V is TRBV18 and J is TRBJ2-1; D gene ambiguous. There are 14 residues in the CDR3. V shed 1 base and J shed 4 bases, with 8 bases lying between them. Germline CDR1 and CDR2: KGHSH and LQKENI. The CDR3 protein is CASSPRHDYNEQFF. For the CDR3, the DNA is TGTGCCAGCTCACCACGACACGATTACAATGAGCAGTTCTTC. The entire variable domain, with the rest obtained from reference TRBV18 and TRBJ2-1, is as follows: NAGVMQNPRHLVRRRGQEARLRCSPMKGHSHVYWYRQLPEEGLKFMVYLQKENIIDESGMPKERFSAEFPKEGPSILRIQQVVRGDSAAYFCASSPRHDYNEQFFGPGTRLTVL.

This clonotype appeared once. The J gene is TRBJ1-4, the V gene TRBV4-1; possible D gene TRBD1, 6 bases. Per germline, CDR1 MGHRA and CDR2 YSYEKL. V lost 9 bases to trimming and J lost 3 bases, with 14 bases between them. This CDR3 spans 14 amino acids. CDR3 sequence reads: CASGGAWANEKLFF. CDR3 nucleotide sequence: TGCGCCAGTGGGGGGGCATGGGCTAATGAAAAACTGTTTTTT.